This T cell receptor (beta chain) was sequenced during a study of shared clonotypes between healthy human individuals. Some clones are missing from TCRdb's copy, which holds only in-frame ones; the method was immunoSEQ multiplex PCR. The repertoire holds about 2 million clones, around 96% seen once, with roughly 1.2% in the top ten. Points on this clone: This CDR3 is also generated by other DNA sequences in the sample.

The germline gives CDR1 SGHNT, CDR2 YYREEE (reference sequence). The junction had 2 bases not matched to a gene; V was cut back by 2 bases and J by 6 bases. The CDR3 length is 15 residues. As defined, naive CD8 cells were CD45RO-negative and positively selected for CCR7, with terminally differentiated effector memory CD45RA+ cells excluded. This TCR was sampled from a man between 18 and 29 years old in good health. The chain couples TRBV5-4 to TRBJ2-2, with 12 nucleotides matching TRBD2. The source material was naive CD8+ T cells sorted from blood. The CDR3 is CASSLGLAGPGELFF. The DNA for the CDR3 is TGTGCCAGCAGCTTAGGACTAGCGGGGCCCGGGGAGCTGTTTTTT.